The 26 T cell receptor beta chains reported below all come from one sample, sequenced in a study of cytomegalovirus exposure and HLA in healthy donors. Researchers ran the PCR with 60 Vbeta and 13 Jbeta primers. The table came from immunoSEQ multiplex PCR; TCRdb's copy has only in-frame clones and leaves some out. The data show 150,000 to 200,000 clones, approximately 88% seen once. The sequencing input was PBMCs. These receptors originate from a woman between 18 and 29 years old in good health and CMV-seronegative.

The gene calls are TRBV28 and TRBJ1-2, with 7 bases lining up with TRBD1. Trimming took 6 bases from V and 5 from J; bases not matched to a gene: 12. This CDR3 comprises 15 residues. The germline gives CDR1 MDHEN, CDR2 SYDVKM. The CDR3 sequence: CASSLPGQQLYGYTF. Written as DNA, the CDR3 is TGTGCCAGCAGCTTACCGGGACAGCAGTTGTATGGCTACACCTTC.

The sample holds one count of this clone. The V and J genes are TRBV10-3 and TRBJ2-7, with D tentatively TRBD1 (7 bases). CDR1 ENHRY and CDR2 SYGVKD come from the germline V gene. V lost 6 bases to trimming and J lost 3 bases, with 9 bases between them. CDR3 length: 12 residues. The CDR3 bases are TGTGCCATCAGCAGGGGGGACTACGAGCAGTACTTC. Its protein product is CAISRGDYEQYF.

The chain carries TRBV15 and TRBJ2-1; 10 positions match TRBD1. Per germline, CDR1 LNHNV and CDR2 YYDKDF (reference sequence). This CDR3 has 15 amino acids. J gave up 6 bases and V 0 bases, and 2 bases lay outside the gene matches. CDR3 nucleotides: TGTGCCACCAGCAGAGAGACAGGGGGCATCAATGAGCAGTTCTTC. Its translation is CATSRETGGINEQFF. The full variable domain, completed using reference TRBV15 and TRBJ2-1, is DAMVIQNPRYQVTQFGKPVTLSCSQTLNHNVMYWYQQKSSQAPKLLFHYYDKDFNNEADTPDNFQSRRPNTSFCFLDIRSPGLGDTAMYLCATSRETGGINEQFFGPGTRLTVL.

The CDR3 DNA sequence: TGTGCCAGCAGCCTAGACAGGGGGCAAACTGAAGCTTTCTTT. Translating it yields CASSLDRGQTEAFF. The genes are TRBV6-5 and TRBJ1-1; 10 bases are a match to TRBD1. Germline CDR1 is MNHEY and CDR2 is SVGAGI. Losses at the gene ends were 6 bases for V and 5 bases for J; bases not matched to a gene: 6. The CDR3 length is 14 residues.

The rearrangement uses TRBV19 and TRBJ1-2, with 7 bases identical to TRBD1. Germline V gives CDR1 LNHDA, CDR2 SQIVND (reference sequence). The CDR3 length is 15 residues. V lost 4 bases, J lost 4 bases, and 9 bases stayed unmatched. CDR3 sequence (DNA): TGTGCCAGTAGTACGATTGACGACAGGGTCTATGGCTACACCTTC. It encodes CASSTIDDRVYGYTF.

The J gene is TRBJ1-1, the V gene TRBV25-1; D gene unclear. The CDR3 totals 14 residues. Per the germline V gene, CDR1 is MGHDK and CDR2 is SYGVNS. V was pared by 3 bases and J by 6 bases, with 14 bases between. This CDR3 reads CASSDGLPPPEAFF. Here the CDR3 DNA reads TGTGCCAGCAGTGATGGCCTGCCGCCTCCTGAAGCTTTCTTT. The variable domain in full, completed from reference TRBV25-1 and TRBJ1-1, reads EADIYQTPRYLVIGTGKKITLECSQTMGHDKMYWYQQDPGMELHLIHYSYGVNSTEKGDLSSESTVSRIRTEHFPLTLESARPSHTSQYLCASSDGLPPPEAFFGQGTRLTVV.

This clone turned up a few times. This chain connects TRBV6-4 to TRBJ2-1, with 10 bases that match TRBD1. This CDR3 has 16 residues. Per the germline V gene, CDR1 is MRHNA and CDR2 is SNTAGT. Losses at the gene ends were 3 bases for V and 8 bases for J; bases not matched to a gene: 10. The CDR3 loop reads CASSEAGQGDIHEQFF. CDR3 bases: TGTGCCAGCAGTGAGGCCGGACAGGGGGATATACATGAGCAGTTCTTC.

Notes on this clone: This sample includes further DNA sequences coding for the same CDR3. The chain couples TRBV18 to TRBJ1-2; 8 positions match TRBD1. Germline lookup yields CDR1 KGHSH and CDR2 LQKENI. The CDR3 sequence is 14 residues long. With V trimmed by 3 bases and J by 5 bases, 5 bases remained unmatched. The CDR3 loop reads CASSPTGGNYGYTF. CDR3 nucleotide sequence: TGTGCCAGCTCACCCACAGGGGGAAATTATGGCTACACCTTC.

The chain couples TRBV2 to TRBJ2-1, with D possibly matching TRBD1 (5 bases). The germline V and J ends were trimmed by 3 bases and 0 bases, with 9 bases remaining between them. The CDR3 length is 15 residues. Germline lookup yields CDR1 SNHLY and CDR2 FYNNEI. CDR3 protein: CASSDQGDSYNEQFF. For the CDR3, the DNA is TGTGCCAGCAGTGACCAGGGTGACTCCTACAATGAGCAGTTCTTC.

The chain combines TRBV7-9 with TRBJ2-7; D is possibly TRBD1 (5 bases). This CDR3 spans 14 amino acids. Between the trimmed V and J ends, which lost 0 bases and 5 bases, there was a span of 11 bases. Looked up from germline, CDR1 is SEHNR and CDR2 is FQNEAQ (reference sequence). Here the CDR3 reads CASSLAPGFNEQYF. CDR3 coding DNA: TGTGCCAGCAGCTTAGCGCCAGGGTTTAACGAGCAGTACTTC.

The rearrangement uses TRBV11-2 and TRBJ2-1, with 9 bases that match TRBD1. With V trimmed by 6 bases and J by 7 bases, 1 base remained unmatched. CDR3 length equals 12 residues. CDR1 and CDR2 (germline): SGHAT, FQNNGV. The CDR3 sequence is CASRGQGNEQFF. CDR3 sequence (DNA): TGTGCCAGCAGAGGACAGGGGAATGAGCAGTTCTTC.

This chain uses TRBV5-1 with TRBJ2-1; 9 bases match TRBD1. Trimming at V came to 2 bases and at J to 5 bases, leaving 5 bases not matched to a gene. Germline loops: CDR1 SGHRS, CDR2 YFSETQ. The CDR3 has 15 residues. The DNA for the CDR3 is TGCGCCAGCAGCTTTGGGACAGGGAGAAACAATGAGCAGTTCTTC. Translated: CASSFGTGRNNEQFF.

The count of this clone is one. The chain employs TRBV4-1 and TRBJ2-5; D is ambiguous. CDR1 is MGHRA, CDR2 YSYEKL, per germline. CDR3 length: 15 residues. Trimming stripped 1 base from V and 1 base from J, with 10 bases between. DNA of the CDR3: TGCGCCAGCAGCCAAGTCGGAGTGACCCAAGAGACCCAGTACTTC. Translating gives CASSQVGVTQETQYF.

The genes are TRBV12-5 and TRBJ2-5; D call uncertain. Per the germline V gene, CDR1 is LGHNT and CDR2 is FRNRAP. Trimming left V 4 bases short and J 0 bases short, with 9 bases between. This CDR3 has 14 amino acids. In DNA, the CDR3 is TGTGCTAGTGGTTCCCCACGGTACCAAGAGACCCAGTACTTC. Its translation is CASGSPRYQETQYF.

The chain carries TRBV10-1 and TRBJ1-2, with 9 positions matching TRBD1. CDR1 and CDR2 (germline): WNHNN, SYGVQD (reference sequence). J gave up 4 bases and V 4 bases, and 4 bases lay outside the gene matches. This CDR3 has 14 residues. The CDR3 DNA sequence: TGCGCCAGCAGTGGGACAGGGGCATCCTATGGCTACACCTTC. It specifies CASSGTGASYGYTF.

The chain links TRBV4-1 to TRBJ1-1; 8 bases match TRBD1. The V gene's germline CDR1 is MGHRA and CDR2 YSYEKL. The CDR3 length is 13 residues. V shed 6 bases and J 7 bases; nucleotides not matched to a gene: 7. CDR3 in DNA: TGCGCCAGCAGAAAAACAGGGGGGGTTGAAGCTTTCTTT. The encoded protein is CASRKTGGVEAFF.

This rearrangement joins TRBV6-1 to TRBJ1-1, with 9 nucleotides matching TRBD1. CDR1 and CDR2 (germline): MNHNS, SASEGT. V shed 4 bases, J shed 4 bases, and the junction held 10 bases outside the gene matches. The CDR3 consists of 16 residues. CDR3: CASSAWPGTGLTEAFF. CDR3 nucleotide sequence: TGTGCCAGCAGTGCTTGGCCCGGGACAGGGCTCACTGAAGCTTTCTTT.

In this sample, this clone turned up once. Here the CDR3 reads CASSLEGGRSSYEQYF. CDR3 nucleotides: TGTGCCAGCAGCTTAGAAGGAGGCAGGAGCTCCTACGAGCAGTACTTC. The chain uses TRBV7-6 and TRBJ2-7, with D maybe TRBD2 (5 bases). CDR3 length: 16 residues. Looked up from germline, CDR1 is SGHVS and CDR2 is FNYEAQ. Trimming cost V 1 base and J 0 bases, with 13 bases left between them.

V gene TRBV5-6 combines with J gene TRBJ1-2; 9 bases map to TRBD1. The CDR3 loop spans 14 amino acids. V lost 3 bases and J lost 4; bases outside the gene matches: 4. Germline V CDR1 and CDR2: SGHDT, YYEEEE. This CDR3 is CASSWGQGLYGYTF. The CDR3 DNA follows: TGTGCCAGCAGCTGGGGACAGGGTCTCTATGGCTACACCTTC.

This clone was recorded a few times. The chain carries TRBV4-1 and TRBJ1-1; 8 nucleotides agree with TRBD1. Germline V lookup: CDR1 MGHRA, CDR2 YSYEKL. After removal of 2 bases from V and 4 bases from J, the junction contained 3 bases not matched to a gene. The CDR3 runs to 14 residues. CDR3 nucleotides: TGCGCCAGCAGCCAACGACAGGGGAGCACTGAAGCTTTCTTT. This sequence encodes CASSQRQGSTEAFF.

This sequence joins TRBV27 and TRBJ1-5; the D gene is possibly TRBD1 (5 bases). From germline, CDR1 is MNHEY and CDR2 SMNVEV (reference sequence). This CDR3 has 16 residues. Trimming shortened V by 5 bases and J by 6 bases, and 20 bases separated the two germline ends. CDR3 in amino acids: CASSLGSGEKSQPQHF. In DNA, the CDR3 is TGTGCCAGCAGTCTCGGTTCGGGGGAGAAGAGTCAGCCCCAGCATTTT.

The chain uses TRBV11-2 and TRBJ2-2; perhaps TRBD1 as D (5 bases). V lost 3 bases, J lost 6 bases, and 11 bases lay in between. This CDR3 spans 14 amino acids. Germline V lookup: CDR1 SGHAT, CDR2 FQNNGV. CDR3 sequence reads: CASSFRELAGELFF. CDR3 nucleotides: TGTGCCAGCAGCTTCAGGGAATTGGCCGGGGAGCTGTTTTTT.

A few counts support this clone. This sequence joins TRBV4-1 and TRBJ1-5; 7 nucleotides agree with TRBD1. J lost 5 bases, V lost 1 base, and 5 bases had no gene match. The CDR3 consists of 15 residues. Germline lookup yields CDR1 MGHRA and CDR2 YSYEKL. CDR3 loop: CASSQGQGVYQPQHF. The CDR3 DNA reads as TGCGCCAGCAGCCAAGGCCAGGGGGTCTATCAGCCCCAGCATTTT.

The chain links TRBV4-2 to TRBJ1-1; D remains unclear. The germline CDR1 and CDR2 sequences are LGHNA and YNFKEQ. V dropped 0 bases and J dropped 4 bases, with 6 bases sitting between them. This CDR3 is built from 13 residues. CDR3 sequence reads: CASSQDRSTEAFF. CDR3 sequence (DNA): TGTGCCAGCAGCCAAGATCGGAGCACTGAAGCTTTCTTT.

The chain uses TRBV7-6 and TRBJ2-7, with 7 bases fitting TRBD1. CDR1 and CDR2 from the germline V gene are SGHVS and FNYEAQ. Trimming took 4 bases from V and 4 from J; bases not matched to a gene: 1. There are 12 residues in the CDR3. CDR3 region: CASSSTGYEQYF. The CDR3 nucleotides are TGTGCCAGCAGCTCGACAGGGTACGAGCAGTACTTC.

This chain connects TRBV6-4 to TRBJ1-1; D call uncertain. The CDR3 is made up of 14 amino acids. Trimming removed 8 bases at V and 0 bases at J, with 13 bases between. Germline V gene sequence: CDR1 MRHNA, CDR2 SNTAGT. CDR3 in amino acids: CASFRSDMNTEAFF. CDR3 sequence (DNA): TGTGCCAGCTTTCGCAGTGACATGAACACTGAAGCTTTCTTT.